Presented here are 18 T cell receptor beta chains from one specimen sequenced in a study of siplizumab effects on memory and regulatory T cells. Clones were read by immunoSEQ multiplex PCR, and TCRdb kept only the in-frame ones, dropping some. The data hold around 100,000 clones, with 91% observed a single time. Sequencing input: CD4+ T cells sorted from blood. Source of these receptors: a human donor in good health.

V gene TRBV7-9 combines with J gene TRBJ1-2; unclear D gene. CDR3 length: 14 amino acids. Trimming removed 4 bases at V and 9 bases at J, with 18 bases between. Germline V lookup: CDR1 SEHNR, CDR2 FQNEAQ (reference sequence). In nucleotides, the CDR3 is TGTGCCAGCAGCTCCCTCCCCCGGAGGCTGCGCTACACCTTC. It codes for CASSSLPRRLRYTF.

The chain carries TRBV19 and TRBJ2-2; D is unresolved. Germline CDR1 and CDR2: LNHDA and SQIVND (reference sequence). The CDR3 length is 13 residues. V was pared by 5 bases and J by 3 bases, with 7 bases between. The CDR3: CASSPAHTGELFF. CDR3 bases: TGTGCCAGTAGTCCCGCCCACACCGGGGAGCTGTTTTTT.

This chain joins TRBV19 and TRBJ2-3; 7 bases map to TRBD2. Germline assignment: CDR1 LNHDA and CDR2 SQIVND (reference sequence). Losses at the gene ends were 3 bases for V and 0 bases for J; bases not matched to a gene: 3. The CDR3 has 15 amino acids. CDR3 residues: CASSMGLPSTDTQYF. The DNA for the CDR3 is TGTGCCAGTAGTATGGGACTACCGAGCACAGATACGCAGTATTTT. Supplemented by reference TRBV19 and TRBJ2-3, the full variable domain reads DGGITQSPKYLFRKEGQNVTLSCEQNLNHDAMYWYRQDPGQGLRLIYYSQIVNDFQKGDIAEGYSVSREKKESFPLTVTSAQKNPTAFYLCASSMGLPSTDTQYFGPGTRLTVL.

The chain links TRBV6-1 to TRBJ1-4, with D possibly TRBD1 on 6 matching bases. Trimming shortened V by 2 bases and J by 7 bases, and 14 bases separated the two germline ends. Per germline, CDR1 MNHNS and CDR2 SASEGT. The CDR3 runs to 15 residues. CDR3 amino acids: CASSELGRGGEKLFF. In nucleotides, the CDR3 is TGTGCCAGCAGTGAATTAGGAAGGGGGGGTGAAAAACTGTTTTTT.

The chain has TRBV5-1 and TRBJ1-6; D remains ambiguous. Germline V lookup: CDR1 SGHRS, CDR2 YFSETQ. V was shortened by 4 bases and J by 7 bases, with 15 bases between the two germline ends. The CDR3 extends over 15 amino acids. CDR3: CASSRDYSGNSPLHF. For the CDR3, the DNA is TGCGCCAGCAGCCGAGATTATAGTGGGAATTCACCCCTCCACTTT. Filled out from reference TRBV5-1 and TRBJ1-6, the complete variable domain reads KAGVTQTPRYLIKTRGQQVTLSCSPISGHRSVSWYQQTPGQGLQFLFEYFSETQRNKGNFPGRFSGRQFSNSRSEMNVSTLELGDSALYLCASSRDYSGNSPLHFGNGTRLTVT.

The rearrangement links TRBV19 to TRBJ1-1; D uncertain. V was clipped by 7 bases and J by 2 bases, with 11 bases between them. The germline V gene has CDR1 LNHDA and CDR2 SQIVND (reference sequence). This CDR3 has 13 residues. The CDR3 region has the DNA TGTGCCAGTATCCGAAGTGGAAACACTGAAGCTTTCTTT. Its translation: CASIRSGNTEAFF.

The chain links TRBV4-1 to TRBJ1-2; tentative D call: TRBD1 (6 bases). The CDR3 spans 15 residues. The germline gives CDR1 MGHRA, CDR2 YSYEKL. Trimming removed 1 base from V and 6 bases from J, with 15 bases in between. The CDR3: CASSQVTAGADGYTF. The CDR3 DNA sequence: TGCGCCAGCAGCCAAGTTACGGCAGGGGCTGATGGCTACACCTTC.

The chain is built from TRBV5-1 and TRBJ1-2; 7 bases are shared with TRBD1. Looked up from germline, CDR1 is SGHRS and CDR2 is YFSETQ. This CDR3 comprises 16 residues. V was clipped by 5 bases and J by 4 bases; unmatched bases: 14. Here the CDR3 reads CASRNIRTGGVYGYTF. CDR3 coding DNA: TGCGCCAGCAGGAATATTAGGACAGGCGGGGTCTATGGCTACACCTTC.

The chain joins TRBV18 to TRBJ2-3, with 12 bases identical to TRBD1. Germline values: CDR1 KGHSH, CDR2 LQKENI. V trimming: 0 bases; J trimming: 7 bases; junction bases outside the gene matches: 5. The CDR3 is 16 amino acids. The CDR3 spells CASSPPGTGGANTQYF. The CDR3 DNA sequence: TGTGCCAGCTCACCACCTGGGACAGGGGGCGCAAATACGCAGTATTTT.

The chain recombines TRBV7-2 with TRBJ1-6; D is possibly TRBD1 (6 bases). Trimming took 1 base from V and 8 from J, leaving 12 bases between them. The germline CDR1 and CDR2 sequences are SGHTA and FQGNSA. The CDR3 is 15 amino acids. CDR3 sequence reads: CASSLVQGLDSPLHF. The CDR3 DNA reads TGTGCCAGCAGCTTAGTGCAGGGGCTGGATTCACCCCTCCACTTT.

J is TRBJ1-5 and V is TRBV29-1; possible D gene TRBD1, 6 bases. V was trimmed by 5 bases and J by 5 bases, leaving 13 bases between them. The CDR3 extends over 13 amino acids. CDR1 and CDR2 (germline): SQVTM, ANQGSEA. In DNA, the CDR3 is TGCAGCGTTCTTTTGGCAGGGGATCAGCCCCAGCATTTT. It codes for CSVLLAGDQPQHF.

The V call is TRBV2, the J call TRBJ1-2; TRBD1 might be the D (6 bases). Germline CDR1 reads SNHLY; CDR2 reads FYNNEI. This CDR3 comprises 15 residues. V was cut by 5 bases and J by 3 bases, with 16 bases left in between. CDR3 protein: CASSNDRTVDYGYTF. CDR3 nucleotides: TGTGCCAGCAGTAACGACAGGACTGTGGACTATGGCTACACCTTC.

This clone was seen a single time. The chain is built from TRBV29-1 and TRBJ2-7, with TRBD1 matching 7 bases. J gave up 2 bases and V 7 bases, and 5 bases lay outside the gene matches. The CDR3 contains 12 residues. Germline-derived CDR1 and CDR2 are SQVTM and ANQGSEA. This CDR3 is CSAVRGTYEQYF. In DNA form, the CDR3 reads TGCAGCGCCGTCAGGGGGACCTACGAGCAGTACTTC.

V gene TRBV11-2 combines with J gene TRBJ1-3; D gene unclear. CDR3 length: 16 residues. CDR1 and CDR2 from the germline V gene are SGHAT and FQNNGV. V lost 1 base and J lost 2, with 12 bases in between. CDR3 amino acids: CASSLVETMTGNTIYF. The CDR3 region has the DNA TGTGCCAGCAGCTTAGTCGAGACAATGACTGGAAACACCATATATTTT.

V gene TRBV30 combines with J gene TRBJ2-5, with D uncertain. V dropped 1 base and J dropped 4 bases, with 10 bases sitting between them. Germline CDR1 reads GTSNPN; CDR2 reads SVGIG (reference sequence). The CDR3 is 13 amino acids. CDR3 loop: CAWSGLQRETQYF. The CDR3 DNA sequence: TGTGCCTGGAGTGGTTTACAAAGAGAGACCCAGTACTTC.

The chain links TRBV6-5 to TRBJ2-5; D gene unclear. This CDR3 is 14 amino acids long. Trimming left V 0 bases short and J 2 bases short, with 7 bases between. CDR1 is MNHEY, CDR2 SVGAGI, per germline. This CDR3 is CASSYSSRQETQYF. Written as DNA, the CDR3 is TGTGCCAGCAGTTACTCTTCCAGACAAGAGACCCAGTACTTC.

This clone has only one observation. V usage is TRBV5-8 and J usage is TRBJ2-3, with D tentatively TRBD2 (5 bases). There are 15 residues in the CDR3. The V end was cut by 5 bases, the J end by 1 base, with 14 bases between. Germline V lookup: CDR1 SGHTS, CDR2 YDEGEE. The CDR3 spells CASSSGSGGTDTQYF. The CDR3 DNA sequence: TGTGCCAGCAGTTCGGGAAGTGGGGGCACAGATACGCAGTATTTT.

The chain has TRBV15 and TRBJ2-7; unclear D gene. The CDR3 totals 12 residues. CDR1 LNHNV and CDR2 YYDKDF come from the germline V gene (reference sequence). With 8 bases removed from V and 4 bases from J, the gap between germline ends came to 12 bases. The CDR3 DNA follows: TGTGCCACCGCTAAAGGAAATTACGAGCAGTACTTC. It translates to CATAKGNYEQYF.